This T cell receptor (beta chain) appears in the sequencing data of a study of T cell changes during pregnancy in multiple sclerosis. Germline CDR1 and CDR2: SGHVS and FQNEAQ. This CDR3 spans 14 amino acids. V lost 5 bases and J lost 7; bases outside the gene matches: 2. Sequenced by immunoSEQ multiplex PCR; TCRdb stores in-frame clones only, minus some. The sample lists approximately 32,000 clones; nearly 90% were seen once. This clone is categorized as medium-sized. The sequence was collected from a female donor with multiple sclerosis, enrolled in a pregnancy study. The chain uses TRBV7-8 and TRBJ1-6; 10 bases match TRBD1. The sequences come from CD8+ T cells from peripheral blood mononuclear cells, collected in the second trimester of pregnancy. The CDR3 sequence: CASSADRGNSPLHF. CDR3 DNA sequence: TGTGCCAGCAGCGCGGACAGGGGGAATTCACCCCTCCACTTT.